A selection of T cell receptor beta chains follows, all from one sample in a study of Ad26.COV2.S vaccination and SARS-CoV-2 variants. Assay used: immunoSEQ multiplex PCR; TCRdb lists only in-frame clones, some missing. The repertoire consists of approximately 350,000 clones, with 83% occurring once and the leading ten covering nearly 7.5%. Material: peripheral blood, obtained in a trial of Ad26.COV2.S vaccine versus placebo. The receptors stem from a person between 18 and 59 years old who received the Ad26.COV2.S COVID-19 vaccine or a placebo. CDR3s include the opening cysteine and the closing phenylalanine or tryptophan. The order of the fields is D gene, J gene, V gene, clone size, CDR3 DNA, CDR3 protein. The D gene is left open where the match is weak. Expanded clones get a size class; other rows say once, few or many, or leave the size out.

D gene: NA; J gene: TRBJ2-1; V gene: TRBV7-7; clone size: NA; CDR3 DNA: TGTGCCAGCAGCTTATTGCCAGGGGTACAGGGCAATGAGCAGTTCTTC; CDR3 protein: CASSLLPGVQGNEQFF
D gene: NA; J gene: TRBJ2-5; V gene: TRBV11-2; clone size: NA; CDR3 DNA: TGTGCCAGCAGCTTCGCGGGACTGCAAGAGACCCAGTACTTC; CDR3 protein: CASSFAGLQETQYF
D gene: TRBD1; J gene: TRBJ1-6; V gene: TRBV18; clone size: NA; CDR3 DNA: TGTGCCAGCTCACCAACCGGGACAGGGGATAGGTTTGGCACCTATAATTCACCCCTCCACTTT; CDR3 protein: CASSPTGTGDRFGTYNSPLHF
D gene: NA; J gene: TRBJ1-2; V gene: TRBV18; clone size: NA; CDR3 DNA: TGTGCCAGCTCACCACCGGGGGCGGGCGCCTATGGCTACACCTTC; CDR3 protein: CASSPPGAGAYGYTF
D gene: TRBD2; J gene: TRBJ2-3; V gene: TRBV7-2; clone size: NA; CDR3 DNA: TGTGCCAGCAGCCCTAACCGATTTAGCGGGAAGCCAGATACGCAGTATTTT; CDR3 protein: CASSPNRFSGKPDTQYF
D gene: NA; J gene: TRBJ2-1; V gene: TRBV3-1/TRBV3-2; clone size: NA; CDR3 DNA: TGTGCCAGCAGCCGATTGTTAGACTCATACAATGAGCAGTTCTTC; CDR3 protein: CASSRLLDSYNEQFF
D gene: NA; J gene: TRBJ2-5; V gene: TRBV21-1; clone size: NA; CDR3 DNA: TGTGCCAGCAGACCCGTGGGGACCCAGTACTTC; CDR3 protein: CASRPVGTQYF
D gene: NA; J gene: TRBJ1-2; V gene: TRBV4-2; clone size: NA; CDR3 DNA: TGTGCCAGCAGCCGAGCCGGCCCAAAGAACTATGGCTACACCTTC; CDR3 protein: CASSRAGPKNYGYTF
D gene: NA; J gene: TRBJ2-5; V gene: TRBV18; clone size: NA; CDR3 DNA: TGTGCCAGCTCACCACGTTACCGGTCGGGAGAGACCCAGTACTTC; CDR3 protein: CASSPRYRSGETQYF
D gene: TRBD2; J gene: TRBJ2-7; V gene: TRBV6-5; clone size: NA; CDR3 DNA: TGTGTCTCCCGGGGGGGCCTAACCTCCGAGCAGTACTTC; CDR3 protein: CVSRGGLTSEQYF
D gene: NA; J gene: TRBJ2-2; V gene: TRBV25-1; clone size: NA; CDR3 DNA: TGTGCCAGCAGCCGGGGGACGCCATTAAACACCGGGGAGCTGTTTTTT; CDR3 protein: CASSRGTPLNTGELFF
D gene: NA; J gene: TRBJ2-2; V gene: TRBV7-2; clone size: NA; CDR3 DNA: TGTGCCAGCAGTTGGGGCAGCCAGAACACCGGGGAGCTGTTTTTT; CDR3 protein: CASSWGSQNTGELFF
D gene: NA; J gene: TRBJ1-2; V gene: TRBV3-1/TRBV3-2; clone size: once; CDR3 DNA: TGTGCCAGCAGCCAAGATGCGGGGGGCTATGGCTACACCTTC; CDR3 protein: CASSQDAGGYGYTF
D gene: TRBD1; J gene: TRBJ1-2; V gene: TRBV2; clone size: NA; CDR3 DNA: TGTGCCAGCAGCCTACAGGGGGCGCGAATCTATGGCTACACCTTC; CDR3 protein: CASSLQGARIYGYTF
D gene: TRBD1; J gene: TRBJ2-2; V gene: TRBV18; clone size: NA; CDR3 DNA: TGTGCCAGCTCACCGCAACAGGGGAAGAACACCGGGGAGCTGTTTTTT; CDR3 protein: CASSPQQGKNTGELFF
D gene: TRBD2; J gene: TRBJ2-1; V gene: TRBV7-9; clone size: once; CDR3 DNA: TGTGCCAGCAGCTTAGCATTGCTAGCGGTCGATGAGCAGTTCTTC; CDR3 protein: CASSLALLAVDEQFF
D gene: NA; J gene: TRBJ2-3; V gene: TRBV3-1/TRBV3-2; clone size: few; CDR3 DNA: TGTGCCAGCAGCCAGAGGCCGGGACTGTGGCAGTATTTT; CDR3 protein: CASSQRPGLWQYF
D gene: NA; J gene: TRBJ1-1; V gene: TRBV10-3; clone size: NA; CDR3 DNA: TGTGCCATCAGTAATATGGGGCCGGGAGCAAATACTGAAGCTTTCTTT; CDR3 protein: CAISNMGPGANTEAFF
D gene: NA; J gene: TRBJ1-2; V gene: TRBV15; clone size: NA; CDR3 DNA: TGTGCCACCAGCCTCGGGATAGCCATCCCCTCTAACTATGGCTACACCTTC; CDR3 protein: CATSLGIAIPSNYGYTF
D gene: TRBD1; J gene: TRBJ1-4; V gene: TRBV9; clone size: NA; CDR3 DNA: TGTGCCAGCAGCGTAGGACAGGGGTCTAATGAAAAACTGTTTTTT; CDR3 protein: CASSVGQGSNEKLFF
D gene: TRBD1; J gene: TRBJ1-2; V gene: TRBV5-1; clone size: many; CDR3 DNA: TGCGCCAGCAGCCCTGGACAGGGCACAGGTGGCTACACCTTC; CDR3 protein: CASSPGQGTGGYTF
D gene: NA; J gene: TRBJ2-5; V gene: TRBV5-1; clone size: NA; CDR3 DNA: TGCGCCAGCAGTGGGGGGGCCTCAGAGACCCAGTACTTC; CDR3 protein: CASSGGASETQYF
D gene: NA; J gene: TRBJ1-6; V gene: TRBV7-9; clone size: NA; CDR3 DNA: TGTGCCAGCAGTCCTTCGGCCAGCTCCTATAATTCACCCCTCCACTTT; CDR3 protein: CASSPSASSYNSPLHF
D gene: TRBD1; J gene: TRBJ2-1; V gene: TRBV14; clone size: NA; CDR3 DNA: TGTGCCAGCAGCCAAGGGACAGGGGACTTCTCCTACAATGAGCAGTTCTTC; CDR3 protein: CASSQGTGDFSYNEQFF
D gene: NA; J gene: TRBJ1-5; V gene: TRBV4-3; clone size: NA; CDR3 DNA: TGCGCCAGCAGCCACCGATTCCTACCCGATCAGCCCCAGCATTTT; CDR3 protein: CASSHRFLPDQPQHF
D gene: TRBD2; J gene: TRBJ2-1; V gene: TRBV3-1/TRBV3-2; clone size: NA; CDR3 DNA: TGTGCCAGCACTCGCGGGAGGGACGATGAGCAGTTCTTC; CDR3 protein: CASTRGRDDEQFF
D gene: NA; J gene: TRBJ1-2; V gene: TRBV4-1; clone size: NA; CDR3 DNA: TGCGCCAGCAGCCAAGCCGAGAGCTATGGCTACACCTTC; CDR3 protein: CASSQAESYGYTF
D gene: NA; J gene: TRBJ2-3; V gene: TRBV6-5; clone size: NA; CDR3 DNA: TGTGCCGGCTCGGACGGGATAAAGCAGTATTTT; CDR3 protein: CAGSDGIKQYF
D gene: TRBD2; J gene: TRBJ2-5; V gene: TRBV19; clone size: NA; CDR3 DNA: TGTGCCAGTGGCCTAGCGGGGCGTTCCCAAGAGACCCAGTACTTC; CDR3 protein: CASGLAGRSQETQYF
D gene: NA; J gene: TRBJ2-3; V gene: TRBV2; clone size: NA; CDR3 DNA: TGTGCCAGCAGCCCCTTTCCGGGGCCCACAGATACGCAGTATTTT; CDR3 protein: CASSPFPGPTDTQYF
D gene: NA; J gene: TRBJ2-3; V gene: TRBV5-1; clone size: NA; CDR3 DNA: TGCGCCAGCAGCTTGGAGGGTAGCTCGGATACGCAGTATTTT; CDR3 protein: CASSLEGSSDTQYF
D gene: NA; J gene: TRBJ2-7; V gene: TRBV3-1/TRBV3-2; clone size: once; CDR3 DNA: TGTGCCAGCAGCCAAGCGGGGCACGGCCCCTACGAGCAGTACTTC; CDR3 protein: CASSQAGHGPYEQYF
D gene: NA; J gene: TRBJ1-1; V gene: TRBV7-2; clone size: NA; CDR3 DNA: TGTGCCAGCAGCTTAGGGGGGGCAGGGATAACTGAAGCTTTCTTT; CDR3 protein: CASSLGGAGITEAFF
D gene: NA; J gene: TRBJ1-2; V gene: TRBV19; clone size: NA; CDR3 DNA: TGTGCCAGTAGTACGGTCAGCGAGTATGGCTACACCTTC; CDR3 protein: CASSTVSEYGYTF
D gene: TRBD1; J gene: TRBJ2-1; V gene: TRBV24-1; clone size: NA; CDR3 DNA: TGTGCCACTTCGAGCACAGCTGGGGACAGCTACAATGAGCAGTTCTTC; CDR3 protein: CATSSTAGDSYNEQFF
D gene: NA; J gene: TRBJ1-1; V gene: TRBV6-5; clone size: NA; CDR3 DNA: TGTGCCAGCAACTACGGGGGGAACACTGAAGCTTTCTTT; CDR3 protein: CASNYGGNTEAFF
D gene: TRBD2; J gene: TRBJ2-1; V gene: TRBV19; clone size: once; CDR3 DNA: TGTGCCAGTACGGGGAGCGGGGTCCTCTCCTACAATGAGCAGTTCTTC; CDR3 protein: CASTGSGVLSYNEQFF
D gene: NA; J gene: TRBJ1-5; V gene: TRBV7-2; clone size: NA; CDR3 DNA: TGTGCCAGCAGCTTACGGACGGACAATCAGCCCCAGCATTTT; CDR3 protein: CASSLRTDNQPQHF
D gene: NA; J gene: TRBJ1-2; V gene: TRBV6-7; clone size: NA; CDR3 DNA: TGTGCCAGCAGTCCCCTCGAGCAGCGGAACTATGGCTACACCTTC; CDR3 protein: CASSPLEQRNYGYTF
D gene: TRBD1; J gene: TRBJ2-6; V gene: TRBV5-1; clone size: NA; CDR3 DNA: TGCGCCAGCAGCTTGGAACAGGGGGATGGGGCCAACGTCCTGACTTTC; CDR3 protein: CASSLEQGDGANVLTF
D gene: NA; J gene: TRBJ2-5; V gene: TRBV18; clone size: NA; CDR3 DNA: TGTGCCAGCTCACCCGTTGGAGAGACCCAGTACTTC; CDR3 protein: CASSPVGETQYF
D gene: NA; J gene: TRBJ2-2; V gene: TRBV7-2; clone size: NA; CDR3 DNA: TGTGCCAGCAGCCCGCAGGGGGGAGCCGGGGAGCTGTTTTTT; CDR3 protein: CASSPQGGAGELFF
D gene: NA; J gene: TRBJ2-7; V gene: TRBV27; clone size: NA; CDR3 DNA: TGTGCCAGCAGCCGAACATACGAAAATTCCTACGAGCAGTACTTC; CDR3 protein: CASSRTYENSYEQYF
D gene: NA; J gene: TRBJ1-2; V gene: TRBV18; clone size: NA; CDR3 DNA: TGTGCCAGCTCACCACGAGGAATCTATGGCTACACCTTC; CDR3 protein: CASSPRGIYGYTF
D gene: TRBD1; J gene: TRBJ2-3; V gene: TRBV11-1; clone size: NA; CDR3 DNA: TGTGCCAGCAGGACAGGGTTCACAGATACGCAGTATTTT; CDR3 protein: CASRTGFTDTQYF
D gene: TRBD2; J gene: TRBJ2-1; V gene: TRBV5-6; clone size: NA; CDR3 DNA: TGTGCCAGCAGCTCTGGGCAGCGGGGGGCTAGCTCCTACAATGAGCAGTTCTTC; CDR3 protein: CASSSGQRGASSYNEQFF